The table lists the clone carrying this T cell receptor beta chain with many counts. The CDR3 spans 13 residues. Germline assignment: CDR1 SEHNR and CDR2 FQNEAQ (reference sequence). The V gene end was trimmed by 5 bases and the J gene end by 5 bases; junction bases not matched to a gene: 0. These data are taken from a study of Graves' ophthalmopathy and Graves' hyperthyroidism. In the study overall: Samples of peripheral blood were obtained at initial diagnosis, prior to treatment of any kind.

Diagnostic conclusions were grounded in clinical symptoms, serum thyroxine, TRAb, thyroid ultrasound and orbital computed tomography. Fresh peripheral blood (about 10 ml) yielded the PBMCs. Amplified TCR beta CDR3 regions were obtained using RNA transcripts as template. First-round RT-PCR with HTBI primers preceded a second-round multiplex PCR. One entry per CDR3 protein, called by TCRdb with MiXCR from the multiplex PCR reads. The sample lists 300,000 to 400,000 distinct CDR3 sequences, about 18% occurring once. The source is an adult woman with stable Graves' hyperthyroidism. The specimen sequenced was peripheral blood. The chain recombines TRBV7-9 with TRBJ2-7, with TRBD2 identical over 13 bases. The CDR3 DNA reads TGTGCCAGCAGCGGACTAGCGGGAGACGAGCAGTACTTC. It is translated as CASSGLAGDEQYF.